This TCR beta chain was identified in a study of identical twins listed by TCRdb under 2016. At the level of the whole study: To test whether fetal clonotypes persist, this study deep-sequenced TCR alpha and beta repertoires from monozygotic twins, from unrelated adults of various ages, and from cord blood. To rule out contamination, replicate twin experiments were performed at different times with different library preparation protocols. What the authors observed across the whole study: In monozygotic twins, out-of-frame TCR alpha sharing was systematically underestimated by recombination models, although the models agreed with sharing between unrelated individuals. Compared with coincidental sharing between unrelated individuals, out-of-frame TCR alpha sequences shared between twins had an excess of sequences with low generation probability. The excess sharing between twins in beta out-of-frame sequences was weaker because fewer shared sequences reduced the signal-to-noise ratio. Abundant cord blood beta clonotypes had fewer insertions, young adult naive repertoires showed a similar but weaker trend, and memory repertoires showed no such trend. Because the same donors could not be followed over many years, the conclusions depended on cross-sectional statistical analysis. Invariant T cells such as MAIT and iNKT could partly confound zero-insertion analyses, though diverse VJ usage argued against this for most clonotypes.

Only healthy Caucasian donors were included. Miltenyi CD45RO+ enrichment and human naive T-cell isolation kits were used to isolate memory (CD45RO+) and naive T cells from PBMC. Per the germline V gene, KGHDR is the CDR1 and SFDVKD is the CDR2. V lost 12 bases and J lost 6 bases; the stretch between them is 13 bases long. From the cysteine through the phenylalanine, the CDR3 covers 12 amino acids. Solely the CDR3 DNA is kept, with 36 bases framed from the first base. This clonotype was seen at least ten times. The target of this receptor is not known. Base qualities are missing; no much larger clone stands one base away. The library was produced with 5' RACE. These reads were obtained on an Illumina HiSeq 2000. Template switching added a universal primer binding site, and the final cDNA carried a unique molecular identifier that allowed TCR cDNA molecules to be counted accurately. Specific primers in the conserved constant-segment region were used to synthesize first-strand cDNA for TCR alpha and beta chains. To control for contamination, every cDNA library carried two barcodes: a SMART-Mk sample barcode plus Illumina barcodes. TruSeq adapter sequences and Illumina sample barcodes were added in two successive PCR steps. Sequencing of the TCR alpha and beta cDNA libraries was done on the Illumina HiSeq platform using custom primers. The authors processed their data as follows. MiGEC processed the raw reads to extract unique molecular identifiers, while MiXCR was used to determine the CDR3 positions. For each individual, recombination models were inferred using an EM algorithm with the repgenHMM and IGoR tools. Shared clonotypes were analyzed with the tcR package in R, and sharing was normalized by the product of cloneset sizes. To study raw recombination free of thymic and clonal selection effects, out-of-frame nonproductive sequences were analyzed. TCRdb reprocessed the public reads (quality trimming at Q25 with fastp, clone calling with MiXCR) and kept in-frame beta chains. Merged by CDR3 protein, the rows form single entries marked with the most common genes and DNA. The V and J calls and clone size are TCRdb's, not the authors'. The sample table holds 150,000 or so distinct CDR3 sequences, of which around 3.5% were seen once. The ten largest make up around 8% of the sample.

Here the chain combines TRBV24-1 and TRBJ1-4; a weak D assignment points to TRBD1 (6 bases agree). This clonotype originated in a young man in good health. Material for sequencing was memory T cells sorted from blood. Reading the label with the study, this specimen's cell subset or site is: CD45RO+ enriched T cells. The nucleotides read TGTGCCCAGAGGACAGCCGATGAAAAACTGTTTTTT. Translated, it gives CAQRTADEKLFF.